This entry lists 5 T cell receptor beta chains sequenced from one sample in a study of T cell responses to AZD1222 COVID-19 vaccine. Repertoires were generated with immunoSEQ multiplex PCR, while TCRdb's copy carries only in-frame clones and drops some. The sample includes approximately 110,000 clones, approximately 86% of them seen just once. This sample comprised peripheral blood, obtained on day 0 of MenACWY control vaccination. These receptors originate from an adult in good health.

CDR3 in DNA: TGTGCCAGCAGCGGGACAGGGGATCAGCCCCAGCATTTT. Translating gives CASSGTGDQPQHF. The gene calls are TRBV12-3 or TRBV12-4 and TRBJ1-5; the match to TRBD1 covers 10 bases. The CDR3 covers 13 residues. V shed 6 bases, J shed 5 bases, and the junction held 1 base outside the gene matches.

The chain uses TRBV10-3 and TRBJ1-1; maybe TRBD1 (5 bases). V was shortened by 8 bases and J by 0 bases, with 13 bases between the two germline ends. CDR3 size: 14 residues. CDR1 is ENHRY and CDR2 is SYGVKD in the germline V gene. The CDR3 DNA is TGTGCCATCCCCCGACAGTTGATGAACACTGAAGCTTTCTTT. This encodes CAIPRQLMNTEAFF.

This clone turned up a few times. The chain employs TRBV2 and TRBJ2-7; D unclear. V shed 7 bases and J shed 0 bases, with 10 bases lying between them. Germline V gene data show CDR1 as SNHLY and CDR2 as FYNNEI. The CDR3 extends over 13 amino acids. DNA of the CDR3: TGTGCCAGCACCAAGGACGACTCCTACGAGCAGTACTTC. This translates into CASTKDDSYEQYF.

V is TRBV2 and J is TRBJ1-1; D is unresolved. The CDR3 runs to 13 residues. The V gene lost 6 bases and the J gene lost 5 bases, with 13 bases spanning the gap. Germline lookup yields CDR1 SNHLY and CDR2 FYNNEI. The CDR3 region is CASSGAGKTEAFF. The CDR3, as DNA: TGTGCCAGCAGCGGCGCGGGGAAAACTGAAGCTTTCTTT.

The chain carries TRBV4-3 and TRBJ2-7; TRBD2 might be the D (7 bases). The CDR3 extends over 18 amino acids. The V gene lost 0 bases and the J gene lost 5 bases, with 23 bases spanning the gap. Germline CDR1 is LGHNA and CDR2 is YSLEER. CDR3 amino acids: CASSQDLGGAGAGNEQYF. Written as DNA, the CDR3 is TGCGCCAGCAGCCAAGATCTAGGGGGGGCGGGAGCTGGGAACGAGCAGTACTTC.